The 26 T cell receptor beta chains presented below share a single source sample, sequenced in a study of blood T cell repertoires in COVID-19. Method: immunoSEQ multiplex PCR; TCRdb's copy keeps in-frame clones and lacks some. The table has over 130,000 clones, about 88% seen once. The sequenced sample consisted of peripheral blood. The receptor set was obtained from a human donor with COVID-19, enrolled during active disease. The donor label of this sample is uncertain.

The J gene is TRBJ1-5, the V gene TRBV7-9, with unresolved D. Germline V gives CDR1 SEHNR, CDR2 FQNEAQ (reference sequence). V was clipped by 5 bases and J by 4 bases, with 6 bases between them. The CDR3 runs 12 residues. CDR3 region: CASSLSNQPQHF. CDR3 in DNA: TGTGCCAGCAGCCTGAGTAATCAGCCCCAGCATTTT.

V gene TRBV5-4 combines with J gene TRBJ1-1, with D possibly matching TRBD1 (6 bases). Germline V gene data show CDR1 as SGHNT and CDR2 as YYREEE (reference sequence). This CDR3 comprises 15 residues. V lost 4 bases, J lost 7 bases, and 20 bases lay in between. CDR3 DNA sequence: TGTGCCAGCAGCGGAAGATCAGGGGATCGGGGTGAAGCTTTCTTT. Translation gives CASSGRSGDRGEAFF.

This chain joins TRBV4-2 and TRBJ2-1; 9 nucleotides agree with TRBD2. J lost 7 bases, V lost 6 bases, and 16 bases had no gene match. This CDR3 region has 17 residues. The germline gives CDR1 LGHNA, CDR2 YNFKEQ. CDR3 sequence reads: CASRLVAGGPKKNEQFF. The DNA for the CDR3 is TGTGCCAGCAGGCTAGTGGCGGGAGGGCCGAAGAAGAATGAGCAGTTCTTC.

The J gene is TRBJ2-5, the V gene TRBV7-3; 7 nucleotides match TRBD2. This CDR3 comprises 14 residues. Germline-derived CDR1 and CDR2 are SGHTA and FQGTGA. Losses at the gene ends were 5 bases for V and 0 bases for J; bases not matched to a gene: 3. CDR3 sequence reads: CASSLGGDQETQYF. CDR3 DNA sequence: TGTGCCAGCAGCCTGGGGGGGGACCAAGAGACCCAGTACTTC.

The table lists this clone with a few counts. This chain joins TRBV18 and TRBJ2-2, with D possibly being TRBD1 (7 bases). Germline V CDR1 and CDR2: KGHSH, LQKENI. With 2 bases removed from V and 2 bases from J, the gap between germline ends came to 12 bases. This CDR3 spans 16 amino acids. This CDR3 is CASSPGGTVNTGELFF. The CDR3 DNA is TGTGCCAGCTCACCAGGGGGGACAGTTAACACCGGGGAGCTGTTTTTT.

The V gene is TRBV4-1, the J gene TRBJ2-1; 7 bases map to TRBD2. The J segment lost 7 bases and the V segment lost 5 bases, leaving 8 bases of the junction unmatched. The CDR3 is 14 amino acids. Germline assignment: CDR1 MGHRA and CDR2 YSYEKL. The CDR3 DNA is TGCGCCAGCAGCTTTTTTGGGGGGGGGAATGAGCAGTTCTTC. As protein: CASSFFGGGNEQFF.

The V gene is TRBV7-6, the J gene TRBJ1-1; TRBD1 matches 8 bases. Germline V CDR1 and CDR2: SGHVS, FNYEAQ. This CDR3 comprises 13 residues. With 4 bases clipped from V and 8 bases from J, the junction kept 6 bases outside the gene matches. CDR3 in amino acids: CASSSGQGGEAFF. The DNA of the CDR3 is TGTGCCAGCAGCTCCGGACAGGGCGGGGAAGCTTTCTTT.

The chain is built from TRBV4-1 and TRBJ2-1; perhaps TRBD1 as D (5 bases). The ends were cut back, 2 bases at V and 8 bases at J, with 13 bases in the middle. CDR3 length equals 14 residues. The germline gives CDR1 MGHRA, CDR2 YSYEKL. The CDR3 is CASSQIGAGDEQFF. The CDR3 bases are TGCGCCAGCAGCCAAATAGGGGCAGGTGATGAGCAGTTCTTC.

The chain recombines TRBV30 with TRBJ2-1, with 9 positions matching TRBD2. J gave up 12 bases and V 3 bases, and 9 bases lay outside the gene matches. The germline CDR1 and CDR2 sequences are GTSNPN and SVGIG (reference sequence). CDR3 size: 13 residues. In DNA, the CDR3 is TGTGCCTGGAGCCACAGCGGGGGGCTCGGGCAGTTCTTC. It is translated as CAWSHSGGLGQFF.

This chain uses TRBV6-1 with TRBJ2-7; 7 nucleotides agree with TRBD1. The CDR3 totals 15 residues. The germline V gene encodes CDR1 MNHNS and CDR2 SASEGT. J lost 2 bases, V lost 3 bases, and 7 bases had no gene match. CDR3 protein: CASSEWGTDPYEQYF. The CDR3 DNA is TGTGCCAGCAGTGAGTGGGGGACAGACCCCTACGAGCAGTACTTC.

The V and J genes are TRBV4-1 and TRBJ1-1; tentative D call: TRBD1 (5 bases). V lost 4 bases and J lost 3, with 9 bases in between. Germline V gene data show CDR1 as MGHRA and CDR2 as YSYEKL. The CDR3 has 13 residues. The DNA of the CDR3 is TGCGCCAGCAGCCGGCGGGGGGACACTGAAGCTTTCTTT. Its translation is CASSRRGDTEAFF.

The rearrangement joins TRBV11-2 to TRBJ2-3; 8 bases line up with TRBD1. Germline V lookup: CDR1 SGHAT, CDR2 FQNNGV. With 4 bases clipped from V and 1 base from J, the junction kept 7 bases outside the gene matches. This CDR3 is built from 16 residues. CDR3 bases: TGTGCCAGCAGCTCTGGACAGGGTAGAGGCACAGATACGCAGTATTTT. Translation gives CASSSGQGRGTDTQYF.

The chain links TRBV19 to TRBJ1-2, with D possibly being TRBD1 (5 bases). Germline V CDR1 and CDR2: LNHDA, SQIVND (reference sequence). CDR3 length equals 14 residues. V lost 5 bases, J lost 7 bases, and 17 bases lay in between. DNA of the CDR3: TGTGCCAGTAGTGGGAGTTCAGGGAGGGCTGGCTACACCTTC. As protein: CASSGSSGRAGYTF.

The DNA of the CDR3 is TGTGCCAGCAGAAAGACAGGATTGAACACTGAAGCTTTCTTT. Protein: CASRKTGLNTEAFF. The chain is built from TRBV6-5 and TRBJ1-1; D is perhaps TRBD1 (6 bases). The length of the CDR3 is 14 residues. Germline V CDR1 and CDR2: MNHEY, SVGAGI. V was pared by 6 bases and J by 0 bases, with 11 bases between.

This clone is a singleton in its sample. V and J are TRBV18 and TRBJ2-5; 10 nucleotides match TRBD1. CDR3 length equals 15 residues. With V trimmed by 3 bases and J by 3 bases, 4 bases remained unmatched. CDR1 KGHSH and CDR2 LQKENI come from the germline V gene. The CDR3 spells CASSPETGGEETQYF. For the CDR3, the DNA is TGTGCCAGCTCACCCGAGACAGGGGGCGAAGAGACCCAGTACTTC.

V gene TRBV11-2 combines with J gene TRBJ2-5; no reliable D call. In germline, CDR1 is SGHAT, CDR2 FQNNGV. This CDR3 is built from 15 residues. The V end lost 1 base, the J end lost 1 base, and 10 bases lay between the germline ends. CDR3 in amino acids: CASSLGSGSQETQYF. The CDR3 DNA reads TGTGCCAGCAGCTTAGGATCAGGATCCCAAGAGACCCAGTACTTC.

This rearrangement joins TRBV7-8 to TRBJ2-7; 14 positions agree with TRBD2. The V gene's germline CDR1 is SGHVS and CDR2 FQNEAQ. J lost 3 bases, V lost 5 bases, and 12 bases had no gene match. The CDR3 covers 18 residues. CDR3 region: CASSHETSGRAGRYEQYF. CDR3 nucleotides: TGTGCCAGCAGCCATGAGACTAGCGGGAGGGCCGGGCGCTACGAGCAGTACTTC.

The chain employs TRBV30 and TRBJ1-6, with TRBD1 as a possible D gene (5 bases). V was pared by 5 bases and J by 7 bases, with 15 bases between. The germline V gene has CDR1 GTSNPN and CDR2 SVGIG (reference sequence). The CDR3 has 14 amino acids. This chain's CDR3 is CAWREGTANSPLHF. CDR3 sequence (DNA): TGTGCCTGGCGGGAGGGGACGGCAAATTCACCCCTCCACTTT.

This chain joins TRBV6-5 and TRBJ1-2; D remains ambiguous. Per germline, CDR1 MNHEY and CDR2 SVGAGI. The CDR3 consists of 14 residues. V lost 3 bases and J 5 bases, leaving 13 bases between the germline ends. For the CDR3, the DNA is TGTGCCAGCAGTTATTCCCCGTCGGGGTATGGCTACACCTTC. This gives the protein CASSYSPSGYGYTF.

The chain employs TRBV5-1 and TRBJ2-2; 8 bases align to TRBD2. Per the germline V gene, CDR1 is SGHRS and CDR2 is YFSETQ. Unmatched junction bases numbered 10, after V lost 3 bases and J lost 6 bases. There are 16 residues in the CDR3. CDR3 bases: TGCGCCAGCAGCTGGACGGGGGGGCACGACGCCGGGGAGCTGTTTTTT. Translated: CASSWTGGHDAGELFF.

This chain connects TRBV4-1 to TRBJ1-4; D remains unclear. The CDR3 contains 14 residues. CDR1 and CDR2 from the germline V gene are MGHRA and YSYEKL. Trimming pared 2 bases from V and 3 bases from J, leaving 7 bases between. CDR3 sequence (DNA): TGCGCCAGCAGCCAACCGGGAGCTAATGAAAAACTGTTTTTT. Protein product: CASSQPGANEKLFF.

The V and J genes are TRBV15 and TRBJ1-4, with D tentatively TRBD1 (5 bases). The germline V gene has CDR1 LNHNV and CDR2 YYDKDF (reference sequence). This CDR3 comprises 12 residues. The germline V and J ends were trimmed by 9 bases and 5 bases, with 10 bases remaining between them. The CDR3 nucleotides are TGTGCCACGGCGGGGGGGAATGAAAAACTGTTTTTT. Translating it yields CATAGGNEKLFF.

As regards this clone: The junction departs from germline at one end; a sequencing error may be responsible. The CDR3 reads CASSLGRPESLFF. CDR3 DNA: TGTGCCAGCAGTTTAGGGCGGCCGGAGTCGCTGTTTTTT. The chain has TRBV7-6 and TRBJ2-2, with D unclear. This CDR3 comprises 13 residues. Germline-derived CDR1 and CDR2 are SGHVS and FNYEAQ.

This clone was observed once. The chain recombines TRBV6-1 with TRBJ2-7; a possible D gene is TRBD1 (6 bases). This CDR3 comprises 12 residues. Germline V lookup: CDR1 MNHNS, CDR2 SASEGT. The V end lost 3 bases, the J end lost 6 bases, and 9 bases lay between the germline ends. CDR3 loop: CASSELTGEQYF. CDR3 sequence (DNA): TGTGCCAGCAGTGAGTTGACAGGCGAGCAGTACTTC.

J is TRBJ2-3 and V is TRBV6-2 or TRBV6-3; unclear D gene. V lost 0 bases to trimming and J lost 4 bases, with 5 bases between them. Per the germline V gene, CDR1 is MNHEY and CDR2 is SVGEGT. There are 13 residues in the CDR3. In DNA form, the CDR3 reads TGTGCCAGCAGTTACTCGCGCCCAGATACGCAGTATTTT. Protein product: CASSYSRPDTQYF.

The chain employs TRBV10-3 and TRBJ2-7, with D unclear. V dropped 0 bases and J dropped 0 bases, with 9 bases sitting between them. CDR1 ENHRY and CDR2 SYGVKD come from the germline V gene. CDR3 length: 15 amino acids. CDR3 residues: CAISESNAVSYEQYF. Here the CDR3 DNA reads TGTGCCATCAGTGAGTCGAATGCAGTCTCCTACGAGCAGTACTTC.